This T cell receptor beta chain is drawn from a study of PD-1 blockade in mismatch repair-deficient tumors. At the level of the study: Enrolled about 2012-2017, patients had progressing, pretreated mismatch repair-deficient cancers of 12 to 13 types. General observations from the study: Tumor-resident clones, often undetectable pretreatment in blood, expanded then contracted after pembrolizumab.

The CDR3 loop spans 16 amino acids. Germline V gene lookup returns CDR1 SEHNR and CDR2 FQNEAQ (reference sequence). Trimming pared 1 base from V and 2 bases from J, leaving 15 bases between. Libraries were prepared by immunoSEQ multiplex PCR; TCRdb keeps only in-frame clonotypes and omits some of them. In the table there are 40,000 to 60,000 clones, 65% to 85% of which are singletons. The table lists this clone with a few counts. Antigen unknown. The V gene is TRBV7-9, the J gene TRBJ2-7; D remains ambiguous. The sequencing here drew on peripheral blood, taken less than 21 weeks after starting pembrolizumab. This TCR came from an adult with mismatch repair-deficient cancer. This CDR3 is CASSLGPGRSTYEQYF. Here the CDR3 DNA reads TGTGCCAGCAGCTTAGGTCCCGGGCGATCGACCTACGAGCAGTACTTC. Looking up the rest from reference TRBV7-9 and TRBJ2-7 gives the full variable domain: DTGVSQNPRHKITKRGQNVTFRCDPISEHNRLYWYRQTLGQGPEFLTYFQNEAQLEKSRLLSDRFSAERPKGSFSTLEIQRTEQGDSAMYLCASSLGPGRSTYEQYFGPGTRLTVT.